Following are 24 T cell receptor beta chains from one sample sequenced in a study of OX40 agonist ivuxolimab in advanced cancers. Sequenced by immunoSEQ multiplex PCR; TCRdb stores in-frame clones only, minus some. Among some 90,000 clones, 80% to 95% were seen once, and the ten largest hold roughly 1.1%. This material consisted of CD4+ or CD8+ T cells sorted from blood, taken in a trial of the OX40 agonist ivuxolimab. Receptors were obtained from an adult with an advanced solid tumor such as melanoma, head and neck, liver or kidney cancer.

The CDR3 region is CASSSPGQFYEQYF. The CDR3 region has the DNA TGTGCCAGCAGCTCTCCGGGACAGTTCTACGAGCAGTACTTC. This chain joins TRBV7-3 and TRBJ2-7, with 7 bases fitting TRBD1. The CDR3 spans 14 residues. Germline loops: CDR1 SGHTA, CDR2 FQGTGA. Germline trimming cut 4 bases from V and 3 bases from J; bases unmatched to any gene: 6.

The CDR3 sequence is CASNRDRNQNSPLHF. CDR3 coding DNA: TGTGCCAGCAATCGGGACAGAAACCAAAATTCACCCCTCCACTTT. The J gene is TRBJ1-6, the V gene TRBV25-1; TRBD1 matches at 7 bases. V lost 7 bases, J lost 7 bases, and 10 bases stayed unmatched. The CDR3 is made up of 15 amino acids. Germline V CDR1 and CDR2: MGHDK, SYGVNS.

This clone was detected once. This chain uses TRBV7-9 with TRBJ2-7, with 7 positions matching TRBD1. The CDR3 totals 16 residues. With 6 bases clipped from V and 0 bases from J, the junction kept 11 bases outside the gene matches. Germline V gives CDR1 SEHNR, CDR2 FQNEAQ (reference sequence). The CDR3 DNA follows: TGTGCCAGCAGTTCAAAGTGGACAGGAGACTCCTACGAGCAGTACTTC. Encoded protein: CASSSKWTGDSYEQYF.

This clone has a handful of counts. CDR3 region: CASSLSATARGEQYF. The CDR3 DNA follows: TGTGCCAGCAGCTTGTCGGCCACCGCGAGGGGCGAGCAGTACTTC. This rearrangement joins TRBV5-4 to TRBJ2-7; TRBD1 or TRBD2 may be the D gene (5 bases each). Germline values: CDR1 SGHNT, CDR2 YYREEE (reference sequence). The CDR3 covers 15 residues. V was cut by 1 base and J by 6 bases, with 17 bases left in between.

The chain joins TRBV6-1 to TRBJ2-1, with D perhaps given as TRBD1 or TRBD2 (5 bases each). The length of the CDR3 is 13 residues. Germline V gene data show CDR1 as MNHNS and CDR2 as SASEGT. V was pared by 3 bases and J by 5 bases, with 8 bases between. CDR3 sequence (DNA): TGTGCCAGCAGTGAGAGGGACCACAATGAGCAGTTCTTC. This sequence encodes CASSERDHNEQFF.

In this sample, this clone turned up once. The chain is built from TRBV27 and TRBJ2-7; TRBD2 aligns across 7 bases. This CDR3 is built from 13 residues. Trimming cost V 5 bases and J 0 bases; bases outside gene matches: 1. Germline-derived CDR1 and CDR2 are MNHEY and SMNVEV (reference sequence). CDR3 bases: TGTGCCAGCAGTAAGCGGGGCTCCTACGAGCAGTACTTC. The encoded protein is CASSKRGSYEQYF.

The DNA of the CDR3 is TGTGCCGGCACTCGGGGGACTAGCGGGACTGGGGAGACCCAGTACTTC. This encodes CAGTRGTSGTGETQYF. The rearrangement joins TRBV30 to TRBJ2-5; 13 bases align to TRBD2. V lost 8 bases to trimming and J lost 5 bases; unmatched junction nucleotides: 14. The length of the CDR3 is 16 residues. Germline-derived CDR1 and CDR2 are GTSNPN and SVGIG (reference sequence). The full variable domain, with the rest looked up from reference TRBV30 and TRBJ2-5, is SQTIHQWPATLVQPVGSPLSLECTVEGTSNPNLYWYRQAAGRGLQLLFYSVGIGQISSEVPQNLSASRPQDRQFILSSKKLLLSDSGFYLCAGTRGTSGTGETQYFGPGTRLLVL.

The chain combines TRBV5-1 with TRBJ1-4; possible D gene TRBD1, 5 bases. Deletions cut 3 bases from V and 7 bases from J, with 16 bases between. Germline CDR1 is SGHRS and CDR2 is YFSETQ. This CDR3 has 15 residues. DNA of the CDR3: TGCGCCAGCAGCTCTGGCATCGGGGGTAGTGAAAAACTGTTTTTT. Its translation: CASSSGIGGSEKLFF.

This chain links TRBV29-1 with TRBJ2-7, with D uncertain. Germline loops: CDR1 SQVTM, CDR2 ANQGSEA. V was shortened by 6 bases and J by 2 bases, with 8 bases between the two germline ends. CDR3 size: 11 residues. CDR3 DNA: TGCAGCGTCGGCCGGCCCTACGAGCAGTACTTC. Its translation: CSVGRPYEQYF.

This chain links TRBV7-3 with TRBJ2-3; D not certain. Trimming stripped 5 bases from V and 4 bases from J, with 10 bases between. Germline V gives CDR1 SGHTA, CDR2 FQGTGA. The CDR3 is made up of 13 amino acids. For the CDR3, the DNA is TGTGCCAGCAGCCTAGGACCACCAGATACGCAGTATTTT. Its translation is CASSLGPPDTQYF.

This clone was counted a few times. V gene TRBV28 combines with J gene TRBJ1-1, with D hard to call. V was trimmed by 5 bases and J by 2 bases, leaving 3 bases between them. Germline CDR1 and CDR2: MDHEN and SYDVKM. The CDR3 is 11 residues long. Written as DNA, the CDR3 is TGTGCCAGCAGTCGTAACACTGAAGCTTTCTTT. Translation gives CASSRNTEAFF.

This clone was recorded once. The chain employs TRBV20-1 and TRBJ1-2, with D uncertain. The V end was cut by 3 bases, the J end by 11 bases, with 13 bases between. The length of the CDR3 is 11 residues. Germline V lookup: CDR1 DFQATT, CDR2 SNEGSKA (reference sequence). This chain's CDR3 is CSASSGFGYTF. Here the CDR3 DNA reads TGCAGTGCTAGTTCCGGTTTTGGTTACACCTTC.

The genes are TRBV19 and TRBJ2-5; maybe TRBD2 (6 bases). The CDR3 contains 15 residues. Germline lookup yields CDR1 LNHDA and CDR2 SQIVND (reference sequence). V was trimmed by 6 bases and J by 4 bases, leaving 18 bases between them. The chain's CDR3 is CASSPVGGIGETQYF. DNA of the CDR3: TGTGCCAGTAGCCCCGTCGGAGGGATTGGAGAGACCCAGTACTTC.

About this clone: This is likely a read error, given that the CDR3 carries no conserved phenylalanine or tryptophan at its end. The chain couples TRBV27 to TRBJ2-7; the D gene is possibly TRBD1 (6 bases). V was pared by 5 bases and J by 7 bases, with 21 bases between. The CDR3 extends over 15 amino acids. Looked up from germline, CDR1 is MNHEY and CDR2 is SMNVEV (reference sequence). This CDR3 is CASSLQGYLSGEQYL. Written as DNA, the CDR3 is TGTGCCAGCAGTCTCCAGGGGTACCTTTCGGGGGAGCAGTACCTC.

This sequence joins TRBV27 and TRBJ1-1; tentative D call: TRBD1 (5 bases). The CDR3 length is 15 residues. V lost 2 bases, J lost 0 bases, and 10 bases lay in between. Germline V CDR1 and CDR2: MNHEY, SMNVEV (reference sequence). For the CDR3, the DNA is TGTGCCAGCAGTTTAATTGGGGCTATGAACACTGAAGCTTTCTTT. Translated, it gives CASSLIGAMNTEAFF.

This clone was seen a single time. V usage is TRBV11-1 and J usage is TRBJ2-1; 13 nucleotides agree with TRBD2. V lost 4 bases to trimming and J lost 2 bases; unmatched junction nucleotides: 11. The CDR3 is 19 residues long. From germline, CDR1 is SGHAT and CDR2 FQDESV (reference sequence). This CDR3 is CASSWGSWGLAGTYNEQFF. The CDR3 DNA follows: TGTGCCAGCAGCTGGGGATCCTGGGGACTAGCGGGAACCTACAATGAGCAGTTCTTC.

V and J are TRBV4-1 and TRBJ2-7; 7 bases align to TRBD2. Trimming cost V 1 base and J 2 bases; bases outside gene matches: 5. There are 15 residues in the CDR3. The V gene's germline CDR1 is MGHRA and CDR2 YSYEKL. Here the CDR3 reads CASSQGGGRTYEQYF. CDR3 coding DNA: TGCGCCAGCAGCCAAGGGGGCGGGAGAACCTACGAGCAGTACTTC.

This clone occurred once. The chain links TRBV6-6 to TRBJ2-3; possibly TRBD1 for D (6 bases). Germline V gene data show CDR1 as MNHNY and CDR2 as SVGAGI (reference sequence). V lost 2 bases to trimming and J lost 10 bases, with 10 bases between them. This CDR3 is 12 amino acids long. In DNA form, the CDR3 reads TGTGCCAGCAGTTACCCACAGGGACCGCAGTATTTT. Amino acids: CASSYPQGPQYF.

The chain is built from TRBV19 and TRBJ2-5; 8 bases align to TRBD1. CDR1 and CDR2 from the germline V gene are LNHDA and SQIVND (reference sequence). The CDR3 has 15 amino acids. With V trimmed by 5 bases and J by 6 bases, 11 bases remained unmatched. This CDR3 reads CASSGQGASEKTQYF. Here the CDR3 DNA reads TGTGCCAGTAGTGGACAGGGAGCCTCGGAAAAGACCCAGTACTTC.

V gene TRBV5-1 combines with J gene TRBJ1-1; TRBD1 is a possible D gene (6 bases). The germline V gene has CDR1 SGHRS and CDR2 YFSETQ. V dropped 2 bases and J dropped 1 base, with 9 bases sitting between them. CDR3 length equals 14 residues. In DNA form, the CDR3 reads TGCGCCAGCAGCTTTTCAGGGGAGAACACTGAAGCTTTCTTT. It specifies CASSFSGENTEAFF. The entire variable domain, with the rest obtained from reference TRBV5-1 and TRBJ1-1, is as follows: KAGVTQTPRYLIKTRGQQVTLSCSPISGHRSVSWYQQTPGQGLQFLFEYFSETQRNKGNFPGRFSGRQFSNSRSEMNVSTLELGDSALYLCASSFSGENTEAFFGQGTRLTVV.

This chain uses TRBV9 with TRBJ2-7, with TRBD2 matching over 7 bases. CDR1 and CDR2 from the germline V gene are SGDLS and YYNGEE. The V segment lost 1 base and the J segment 6 bases; nucleotides outside the gene matches: 7. The CDR3 sequence is 14 residues long. The CDR3 sequence: CASSVNPSGIEQYF. The CDR3 coding sequence is TGTGCCAGCAGCGTAAATCCTAGCGGCATCGAGCAGTACTTC.

The chain couples TRBV29-1 to TRBJ1-2, with TRBD1 as a possible D gene (6 bases). The germline V gene encodes CDR1 SQVTM and CDR2 ANQGSEA. CDR3 length equals 11 residues. The V gene lost 4 bases and the J gene lost 7 bases, with 10 bases spanning the gap. The CDR3 region is CSVGDRRGYTF. CDR3 DNA sequence: TGCAGCGTTGGTGACAGGCGTGGCTACACCTTC. The whole variable domain, remainder taken from reference TRBV29-1 and TRBJ1-2, is SAVISQKPSRDICQRGTSLTIQCQVDSQVTMMFWYRQQPGQSLTLIATANQGSEATYESGFVIDKFPISRPNLTFSTLTVSNMSPEDSSIYLCSVGDRRGYTFGSGTRLTVV.

The chain recombines TRBV27 with TRBJ2-1, with TRBD2 matching over 9 bases. Germline V gene data show CDR1 as MNHEY and CDR2 as SMNVEV (reference sequence). CDR3 length: 18 residues. Trimming removed 1 base from V and 3 bases from J; junction bases left unmatched: 10. DNA for the CDR3: TGTGCCAGCAGTTTATGGCTAGCGGGAAAACCCGGCTACAATGAGCAGTTCTTC. Translating gives CASSLWLAGKPGYNEQFF.

This rearrangement joins TRBV11-3 to TRBJ2-3; D is uncertain. V lost 3 bases and J lost 0, with 7 bases in between. There are 14 residues in the CDR3. CDR1 and CDR2 from the germline V gene are SGHNT and YENEEA. This CDR3 reads CASSFDPSTDTQYF. The CDR3 DNA follows: TGTGCCAGCAGCTTTGACCCGAGCACAGATACGCAGTATTTT. Full variable domain (outside the CDR3, taken from reference TRBV11-3 and TRBJ2-3): EAGVVQSPRYKIIEKKQPVAFWCNPISGHNTLYWYLQNLGQGPELLIRYENEEAVDDSQLPKDRFSAERLKGVDSTLKIQPAELGDSAVYLCASSFDPSTDTQYFGPGTRLTVL.